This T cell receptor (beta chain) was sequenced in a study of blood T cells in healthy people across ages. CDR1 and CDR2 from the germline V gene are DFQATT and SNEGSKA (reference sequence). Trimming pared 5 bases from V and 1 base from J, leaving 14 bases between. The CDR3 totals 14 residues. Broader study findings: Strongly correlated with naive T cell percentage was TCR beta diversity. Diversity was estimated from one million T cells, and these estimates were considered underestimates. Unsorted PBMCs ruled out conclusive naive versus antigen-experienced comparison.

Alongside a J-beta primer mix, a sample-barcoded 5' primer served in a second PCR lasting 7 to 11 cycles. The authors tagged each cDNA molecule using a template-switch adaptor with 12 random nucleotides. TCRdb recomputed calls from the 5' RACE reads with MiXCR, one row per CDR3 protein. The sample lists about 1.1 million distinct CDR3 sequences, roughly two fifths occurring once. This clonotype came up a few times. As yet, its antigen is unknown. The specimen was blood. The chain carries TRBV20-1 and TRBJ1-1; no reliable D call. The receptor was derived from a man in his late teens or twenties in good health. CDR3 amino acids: CSALRPIGNTEAFF. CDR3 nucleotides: TGCAGTGCTCTTCGGCCCATCGGGAACACTGAAGCTTTCTTT.